This TCR beta chain was sequenced during a study of shared clonotypes between healthy human individuals. Broader study findings: Sampling included only blood; tissue repertoires likely differ. Clonotypes not shared had lower generation probabilities than those common to all four donors.

TCRdb keeps only in-frame clones here, not all; method: immunoSEQ multiplex PCR. The sample contains hundreds of thousands of clones, roughly 70% of which appear only once. Deletions cut 3 bases from V and 5 bases from J, with 4 bases between. This CDR3 region has 12 residues. Germline V gene sequence: CDR1 KGHSH, CDR2 LQKENI. This clone showed up just a few times. Its antigen is not identified. This specimen includes other DNA sequences encoding the same CDR3. The genes are TRBV18 and TRBJ2-2, with D uncertain. The sequencing sample was made of memory CD4+ T cells sorted from blood. Subset denoted: CD45RA-negative fraction. The clonotype comes from a woman aged 25 to 39 in good health. The CDR3, as DNA: TGTGCCAGCTCACCCCTGACCGGGGAGCTGTTTTTT. Protein sequence: CASSPLTGELFF.